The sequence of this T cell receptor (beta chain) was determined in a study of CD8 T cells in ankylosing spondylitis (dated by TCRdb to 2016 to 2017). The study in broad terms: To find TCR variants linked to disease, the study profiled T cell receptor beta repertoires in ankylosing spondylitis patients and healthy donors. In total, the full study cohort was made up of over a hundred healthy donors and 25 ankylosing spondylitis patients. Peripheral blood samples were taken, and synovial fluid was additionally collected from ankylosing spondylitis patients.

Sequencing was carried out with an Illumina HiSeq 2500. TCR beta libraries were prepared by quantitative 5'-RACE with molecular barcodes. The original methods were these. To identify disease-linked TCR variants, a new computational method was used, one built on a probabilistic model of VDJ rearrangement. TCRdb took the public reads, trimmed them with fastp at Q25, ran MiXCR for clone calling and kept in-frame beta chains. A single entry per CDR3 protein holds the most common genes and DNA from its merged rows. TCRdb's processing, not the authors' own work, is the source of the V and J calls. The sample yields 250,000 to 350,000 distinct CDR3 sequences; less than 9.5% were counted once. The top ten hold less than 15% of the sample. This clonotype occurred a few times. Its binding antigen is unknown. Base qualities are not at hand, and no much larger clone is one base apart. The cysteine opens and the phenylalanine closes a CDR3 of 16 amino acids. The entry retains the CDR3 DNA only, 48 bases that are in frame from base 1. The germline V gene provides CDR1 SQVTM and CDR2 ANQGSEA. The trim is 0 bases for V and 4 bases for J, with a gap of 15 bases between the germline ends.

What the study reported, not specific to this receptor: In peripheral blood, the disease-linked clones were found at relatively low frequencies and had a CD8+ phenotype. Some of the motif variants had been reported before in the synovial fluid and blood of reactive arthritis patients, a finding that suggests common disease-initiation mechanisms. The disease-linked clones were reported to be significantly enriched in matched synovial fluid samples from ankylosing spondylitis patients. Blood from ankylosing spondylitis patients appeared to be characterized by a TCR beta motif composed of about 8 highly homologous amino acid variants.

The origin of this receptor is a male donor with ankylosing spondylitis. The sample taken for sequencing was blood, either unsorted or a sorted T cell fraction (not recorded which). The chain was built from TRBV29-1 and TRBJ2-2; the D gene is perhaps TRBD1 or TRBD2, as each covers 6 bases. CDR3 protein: CSVEDREDRITGELFF. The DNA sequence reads TGCAGCGTTGAAGATAGGGAGGACAGAATCACCGGGGAGCTGTTTTTT.